A single sample gave rise to the 21 T cell receptor beta chains below, sequenced in a study of T-cell reconstitution after alpha-beta-depleted transplantation in children (dated by TCRdb to about 2016). Library creation used PCR. The sequencing machine was an Illumina HiSeq 2500. TCR libraries were prepared with molecular barcoding, using unique molecular identifiers to normalize TCRbeta repertoire quantification. Using fastp at Q25 and MiXCR, TCRdb reprocessed the public reads and kept productive beta chains. Records with the same CDR3 protein are collapsed into one entry carrying the most frequent genes and DNA. The sample table contains around 71,000 distinct CDR3 sequences; only one count was recorded for about 7.3% of them. The ten top clones hold approximately 2.4% of the sample. Here the sequenced sample was PBMCs from the stem cell graft donor, taken from the stem cell graft. These receptors all stem from a human donor who donated a stem cell graft to a child with acute lymphoblastic leukemia.

The table lists this clonotype with many counts. The chain has TRBV15 and TRBJ1-2; tentative D call: TRBD1 (6 bases). CDR3 length: 15 amino acids. V lost 2 bases and J 8 bases, leaving 18 bases between the germline ends. CDR1 and CDR2 from the germline V gene are LNHNV and YYDKDF (reference sequence). The CDR3 bases are TGTGCCACCAGCAGATCAAGTGCAGGGGAAGGAGGCTACACCTTC. Translating gives CATSRSSAGEGGYTF.

The chain couples TRBV29-1 to TRBJ2-7; 9 nucleotides align to TRBD2. V shed 4 bases, J shed 6 bases, and the junction held 7 bases outside the gene matches. CDR1 is SQVTM and CDR2 is ANQGSEA in the germline V gene. The CDR3 covers 13 residues. This chain's CDR3 is CSVGIAGVGEQYF. The CDR3 DNA sequence: TGCAGCGTTGGAATAGCGGGAGTGGGCGAGCAGTACTTC.

The sample holds a few counts of this clonotype. V usage is TRBV6-5 and J usage is TRBJ1-6; D ambiguous. V was pared by 4 bases and J by 9 bases, with 10 bases between. This CDR3 has 13 residues. CDR1 and CDR2 (germline): MNHEY, SVGAGI. As DNA, the CDR3 is TGTGCCAGCAGTTGGTCAGCGGGTTCACCCCTCCACTTT. It yields the protein CASSWSAGSPLHF.

The table lists this clonotype with many counts. The chain recombines TRBV6-5 with TRBJ2-7; 9 bases match TRBD1. With V trimmed by 6 bases and J by 6 bases, 12 bases remained unmatched. CDR1 and CDR2 (germline): MNHEY, SVGAGI. CDR3 size: 15 residues. CDR3 protein: CASRPWDRAMGEQYF. The CDR3 bases are TGTGCCAGCAGGCCCTGGGACAGGGCGATGGGCGAGCAGTACTTC.

This clonotype showed up many times. The chain has TRBV12-3 or TRBV12-4 and TRBJ1-1; maybe TRBD1 (5 bases). Trimming took off 2 bases at V and 5 bases at J, with 9 bases between the two ends. This CDR3 has 13 residues. This CDR3 reads CASSLSGPTEAFF. In DNA, the CDR3 is TGTGCCAGCAGTTTATCAGGGCCAACTGAAGCTTTCTTT.

This clonotype was seen ten or more times. The rearrangement uses TRBV20-1 and TRBJ2-3, with D possibly matching TRBD2 (5 bases). Germline-derived CDR1 and CDR2 are DFQATT and SNEGSKA (reference sequence). Trimming removed 3 bases at V and 5 bases at J, with 18 bases between. This CDR3 has 15 amino acids. CDR3 DNA: TGCAGTGCTAGTCGTCCCCGGGGAGAGCGAGATACGCAGTATTTT. Translation gives CSASRPRGERDTQYF.

This clonotype was detected many times. The chain uses TRBV12-3 or TRBV12-4 and TRBJ2-1, with 8 positions matching TRBD2. This CDR3 spans 14 amino acids. Trimming cost V 4 bases and J 2 bases; bases outside gene matches: 1. The CDR3 DNA follows: TGTGCCAGCAGTTCGGGACTAGCCTACAATGAGCAGTTCTTC. It yields the protein CASSSGLAYNEQFF.

This clonotype is judged medium-sized. This chain uses TRBV15 with TRBJ2-7; D not resolved. This CDR3 contains 15 residues. V gave up 0 bases and J gave up 6 bases, with 15 bases separating them. Germline lookup yields CDR1 LNHNV and CDR2 YYDKDF (reference sequence). Here the CDR3 reads CATSREEDDSSEQYF. CDR3 coding DNA: TGTGCCACCAGCAGAGAAGAGGATGACTCCAGCGAGCAGTACTTC.

CDR3 sequence (DNA): TGTGCCAGCAGCTTGGGGATTGAGACAGGGAACACCGGGGAGCTGTTTTTT. This codes for CASSLGIETGNTGELFF. This rearrangement joins TRBV5-4 to TRBJ2-2, with D possibly being TRBD1 (6 bases). The CDR3 is made up of 17 amino acids. The V end lost 0 bases, the J end lost 1 base, and 13 bases lay between the germline ends. From germline, CDR1 is SGHNT and CDR2 YYREEE (reference sequence).

This chain links TRBV28 with TRBJ1-1; no definite D call. From germline, CDR1 is MDHEN and CDR2 SYDVKM. The CDR3 extends over 13 amino acids. Trimming shortened V by 1 base and J by 5 bases, and 8 bases separated the two germline ends. The CDR3 DNA is TGTGCCAGCAGTTTATCCGCTGAAACTGAAGCTTTCTTT. It encodes CASSLSAETEAFF.

This clonotype was counted many times. The CDR3 here is CSAIKRRAFF. DNA of the CDR3: TGCAGTGCTATCAAACGGAGAGCTTTCTTT. V and J are TRBV20-1 and TRBJ1-1; D is unclear. Trimming shortened V by 4 bases and J by 10 bases, and 10 bases separated the two germline ends. This CDR3 is 10 amino acids long. Per germline, CDR1 DFQATT and CDR2 SNEGSKA (reference sequence).

This clonotype was detected many times. The CDR3 DNA sequence: TGTGCCAGCAGTACTACCGGGACTAGGGGCACAGATACGCAGTATTTT. This sequence encodes CASSTTGTRGTDTQYF. The V and J genes are TRBV27 and TRBJ2-3; 8 nucleotides align to TRBD2. CDR3 length: 16 amino acids. J lost 1 base, V lost 5 bases, and 8 bases had no gene match. In germline, CDR1 is MNHEY, CDR2 SMNVEV (reference sequence).

At least ten counts were recorded for this clonotype. The chain carries TRBV19 and TRBJ1-2, with 7 bases aligning to TRBD1. Germline-derived CDR1 and CDR2 are LNHDA and SQIVND (reference sequence). This CDR3 contains 14 residues. V trimming: 8 bases; J trimming: 6 bases; junction bases outside the gene matches: 12. CDR3 DNA: TGTGCCAGTTCGGACCCACAGGGGTTTCATGGCTACACCTTC. Translated: CASSDPQGFHGYTF.

This clonotype was recorded at least ten times. This chain joins TRBV28 and TRBJ2-7; no clear D. Trimming left V 1 base short and J 7 bases short, with 11 bases between. Germline assignment: CDR1 MDHEN and CDR2 SYDVKM. The CDR3 extends over 13 amino acids. The CDR3 region is CASSLFTVGEQYF. In DNA, the CDR3 is TGTGCCAGCAGTTTATTCACAGTGGGTGAGCAGTACTTC. Variable domain in full (rest from reference TRBV28 and TRBJ2-7): DVKVTQSSRYLVKRTGEKVFLECVQDMDHENMFWYRQDPGLGLRLIYFSYDVKMKEKGDIPEGYSVSREKKERFSLILESASTNQTSMYLCASSLFTVGEQYFGPGTRLTVT.

This clonotype was counted many times. This CDR3 reads CASSRGTSNTGELFF. The CDR3 DNA reads TGTGCCAGCAGCCGAGGGACGTCGAACACCGGGGAGCTGTTTTTT. The genes are TRBV3-1 and TRBJ2-2; tentatively, D is TRBD1 or TRBD2 (5 bases each). Germline CDR1 reads LGHDT; CDR2 reads YNNKEL (reference sequence). Trimming stripped 4 bases from V and 0 bases from J, with 9 bases between. CDR3 size: 15 residues.

Many counts were recorded for this clonotype. CDR3 in DNA: TGTGCCACCAGCACCGGGACCGGCTATGGCTACACCTTC. It translates to CATSTGTGYGYTF. This chain connects TRBV15 to TRBJ1-2; D possibly corresponds to TRBD1 (5 bases). V lost 4 bases and J 4 bases, leaving 10 bases between the germline ends. The CDR3 length is 13 residues. Germline V gives CDR1 LNHNV, CDR2 YYDKDF (reference sequence).

This clonotype was counted at least ten times. The chain is built from TRBV2 and TRBJ2-1, with TRBD1 as a possible D gene (5 bases). V gave up 4 bases and J gave up 2 bases, with 12 bases separating them. Germline CDR1 is SNHLY and CDR2 is FYNNEI. This CDR3 has 15 residues. The CDR3 DNA reads TGTGCCAGCAGTGTAGTTCAGGGCCCCTACAATGAGCAGTTCTTC. This sequence encodes CASSVVQGPYNEQFF.

In its sample, this clonotype was seen many times. This chain joins TRBV11-2 and TRBJ2-1; D is uncertain. V was pared by 1 base and J by 7 bases, with 14 bases between. The germline CDR1 and CDR2 sequences are SGHAT and FQNNGV. CDR3 size: 15 residues. In DNA, the CDR3 is TGTGCCAGCAGCTTAGCAGCAACGGAGTGGAATGAGCAGTTCTTC. Protein product: CASSLAATEWNEQFF.

This clonotype came up many times. The rearrangement links TRBV6-5 to TRBJ1-1; D is undetermined. The CDR3 length is 13 residues. Trimming shortened V by 4 bases and J by 8 bases, and 14 bases separated the two germline ends. CDR1 is MNHEY, CDR2 SVGAGI, per germline. Here the CDR3 reads CASSSRRRLEAFF. CDR3 coding DNA: TGTGCCAGCAGTTCCCGACGGCGACTGGAAGCTTTCTTT.

This clonotype was picked up many times. The chain carries TRBV27 and TRBJ2-2; perhaps TRBD2 as D (6 bases). V shed 2 bases and J shed 4 bases, with 11 bases lying between them. This CDR3 contains 15 residues. CDR1 and CDR2 (germline): MNHEY, SMNVEV (reference sequence). The CDR3: CASSLRVGGTGELFF. The CDR3 DNA reads as TGTGCCAGCAGTTTACGGGTCGGGGGCACCGGGGAGCTGTTTTTT.

This clonotype was observed at least ten times. The chain employs TRBV28 and TRBJ2-7; the D is unclear. The V and J ends lost 6 bases and 5 bases respectively, with 14 bases between them. The CDR3 sequence is 13 residues long. Germline assignment: CDR1 MDHEN and CDR2 SYDVKM. The CDR3 is CASSSASKDEQYF. The DNA of the CDR3 is TGTGCCAGCAGCTCTGCGTCAAAGGACGAGCAGTACTTC.